This entry lists 25 T cell receptor beta chains sequenced from one sample in a study of cytotoxic CD8 clonotypes in ibrutinib-treated CLL. TCRdb's copy holds only in-frame clones and misses some; the assay was immunoSEQ multiplex PCR. The repertoire holds 49,000 or so clones, with about half as singletons. Sequenced here: PBMCs, sampled after 12 months of ibrutinib treatment. The source of these receptors is a human donor with chronic lymphocytic leukemia.

This clone was recorded a few times. The chain joins TRBV15 to TRBJ1-2; D perhaps matches TRBD1 (5 bases). Trimming shortened V by 1 base and J by 6 bases, and 6 bases separated the two germline ends. Germline V gene data show CDR1 as LNHNV and CDR2 as YYDKDF (reference sequence). This CDR3 has 12 residues. The CDR3 DNA reads TGTGCCACCAGCAGAGGGGGGGATGGCTACACCTTC. Residues: CATSRGGDGYTF.

CDR3 loop: CASSPNPPEQYF. The DNA of the CDR3 is TGTGCCAGCAGCCCTAATCCACCCGAGCAGTACTTC. This chain connects TRBV7-2 to TRBJ2-7, with D hard to call. V dropped 5 bases and J dropped 6 bases, with 11 bases sitting between them. This CDR3 region has 12 residues. Germline CDR1 and CDR2: SGHTA and FQGNSA.

The chain carries TRBV5-6 and TRBJ2-1, with D unclear. CDR1 SGHDT and CDR2 YYEEEE come from the germline V gene. Trimming pared 4 bases from V and 8 bases from J, leaving 10 bases between. CDR3 length: 12 amino acids. CDR3 DNA sequence: TGTGCCAGCAGCACCCCTCGGGATGAGCAGTTCTTC. It is translated as CASSTPRDEQFF.

The rearrangement links TRBV2 to TRBJ1-1; no firm D call. The CDR3 is made up of 13 amino acids. The ends were cut back, 6 bases at V and 1 base at J, with 9 bases in the middle. CDR1 and CDR2 from the germline V gene are SNHLY and FYNNEI. This CDR3 reads CASSLLENTEAFF. The CDR3 DNA reads as TGTGCCAGCAGCCTCTTGGAGAACACTGAAGCTTTCTTT.

The V gene is TRBV11-2, the J gene TRBJ2-5, with unresolved D. Germline loops: CDR1 SGHAT, CDR2 FQNNGV. The CDR3 extends over 13 amino acids. With 5 bases removed from V and 4 bases from J, the gap between germline ends came to 11 bases. The CDR3: CASSTGLGETQYF. The CDR3 DNA is TGTGCCAGCAGCACCGGGTTAGGAGAGACCCAGTACTTC.

The CDR3 loop is CASSPPVDNEQFF. CDR3 sequence (DNA): TGTGCCAGCAGCCCGCCGGTGGACAATGAGCAGTTCTTC. The chain has TRBV16 and TRBJ2-1, with D uncertain. The V end was cut by 4 bases, the J end by 5 bases, with 9 bases between. The CDR3 sequence is 13 residues long. CDR1 is KGHSY and CDR2 is FQNENV in the germline V gene.

This clone was seen a single time. The rearrangement uses TRBV21-1 and TRBJ2-7; the table names TRBD1, a call not compared with the DNA. TRBV21-1 is a known pseudogene. CDR3 size: 19 residues. This chain's CDR3 is CASSSPGTGDSRSSYEQYF. The CDR3 DNA reads TGTGCCAGCAGCTCCCCCGGGACAGGGGATAGTAGGTCGAGCTACGAGCAGTACTTC.

V usage is TRBV19 and J usage is TRBJ2-1; unclear D gene. The CDR3 consists of 14 residues. The germline CDR1 and CDR2 sequences are LNHDA and SQIVND (reference sequence). Trimming left V 3 bases short and J 2 bases short, with 8 bases between. DNA for the CDR3: TGTGCCAGTAGTATCCCCCTACCCTACAATGAGCAGTTCTTC. Its protein product is CASSIPLPYNEQFF.

The V and J genes are TRBV5-1 and TRBJ2-3, with TRBD1 matching over 7 bases. Germline V gene lookup returns CDR1 SGHRS and CDR2 YFSETQ. Unmatched junction bases numbered 6, after V lost 6 bases and J lost 2 bases. CDR3 size: 14 residues. For the CDR3, the DNA is TGCGCCAGCACAGGGACAGAGTACACAGATACGCAGTATTTT. Translating gives CASTGTEYTDTQYF.

The chain joins TRBV4-1 to TRBJ2-7; D is perhaps TRBD1 or TRBD2 (6 bases each). Germline CDR1 is MGHRA and CDR2 is YSYEKL. The V end lost 1 base, the J end lost 2 bases, and 12 bases lay between the germline ends. The CDR3 runs to 15 residues. Written as DNA, the CDR3 is TGCGCCAGCAGCCAAGCCGGGGGCGTCCCCTACGAGCAGTACTTC. Translation gives CASSQAGGVPYEQYF.

The CDR3 coding sequence is TGTGCCAGCAGCTTAGGTGCGGGACTACTCGGGGAGCTGTTTTTT. This gives the protein CASSLGAGLLGELFF. This chain joins TRBV7-8 and TRBJ2-2; TRBD2 matches at 7 bases. After removal of 1 base from V and 7 bases from J, the junction contained 6 bases not matched to a gene. Germline V lookup: CDR1 SGHVS, CDR2 FQNEAQ. The CDR3 contains 15 residues. The full variable domain, with the rest looked up from reference TRBV7-8 and TRBJ2-2, is GAGVSQSPRYKVAKRGQDVALRCDPISGHVSLFWYQQALGQGPEFLTYFQNEAQLDKSGLPSDRFFAERPEGSVSTLKIQRTQQEDSAVYLCASSLGAGLLGELFFGEGSRLTVL.

This clone was counted a few times. The chain is built from TRBV7-9 and TRBJ2-2; TRBD2 matches 9 bases. V lost 3 bases to trimming and J lost 3 bases; unmatched junction nucleotides: 5. The CDR3 extends over 16 amino acids. Germline V lookup: CDR1 SEHNR, CDR2 FQNEAQ (reference sequence). The CDR3 DNA follows: TGTGCCAGCAGCTTCCAGACTAGCGGCTACACCGGGGAGCTGTTTTTT. Amino acids: CASSFQTSGYTGELFF. Complete variable domain (other parts from reference TRBV7-9 and TRBJ2-2): DTGVSQNPRHKITKRGQNVTFRCDPISEHNRLYWYRQTLGQGPEFLTYFQNEAQLEKSRLLSDRFSAERPKGSFSTLEIQRTEQGDSAMYLCASSFQTSGYTGELFFGEGSRLTVL.

This clone occurred once. The chain employs TRBV2 and TRBJ2-1; D ambiguous. Germline CDR1 SNHLY, CDR2 FYNNEI. The V gene lost 9 bases and the J gene lost 4 bases, with 16 bases spanning the gap. CDR3 size: 14 residues. For the CDR3, the DNA is TGTGCCAGTGGGCGACGGATGGGGTACAATGAGCAGTTCTTC. Encoded protein: CASGRRMGYNEQFF.

V usage is TRBV27 and J usage is TRBJ2-7; D may match TRBD1 or TRBD2 (5 bases each). From germline, CDR1 is MNHEY and CDR2 SMNVEV (reference sequence). The ends were cut back, 7 bases at V and 2 bases at J, with 18 bases in the middle. There are 15 residues in the CDR3. The CDR3 DNA reads TGTGCCAGCATCGAGAGATCTGGGGGACCCTACGAGCAGTACTTC. It encodes CASIERSGGPYEQYF.

This rearrangement joins TRBV27 to TRBJ2-7; D unclear. V was pared by 5 bases and J by 3 bases, with 26 bases between. Germline assignment: CDR1 MNHEY and CDR2 SMNVEV (reference sequence). The CDR3 totals 18 residues. The CDR3 DNA reads as TGTGCCAGCAGTCCCCCTATACAACGTACCCCTCGCCACTACGAGCAGTACTTC. Its protein product is CASSPPIQRTPRHYEQYF.

The genes are TRBV9 and TRBJ1-4; 7 nucleotides line up with TRBD1. Trimming cost V 2 bases and J 0 bases; bases outside gene matches: 4. Germline CDR1 reads SGDLS; CDR2 reads YYNGEE. The length of the CDR3 is 16 residues. CDR3 bases: TGTGCCAGCAGCGTCCAGGGGGGAGCAACTAATGAAAAACTGTTTTTT. It codes for CASSVQGGATNEKLFF.

This rearrangement joins TRBV7-9 to TRBJ2-1, with TRBD1 identical over 7 bases. The V segment lost 5 bases and the J segment 5 bases; nucleotides outside the gene matches: 9. This CDR3 region has 15 residues. The V gene's germline CDR1 is SEHNR and CDR2 FQNEAQ (reference sequence). CDR3 nucleotides: TGTGCCAGCAGCACAAGACAGGGATGGGACAATGAGCAGTTCTTC. It encodes CASSTRQGWDNEQFF.

The rearrangement joins TRBV2 to TRBJ2-7, with 8 bases that match TRBD2. Per germline, CDR1 SNHLY and CDR2 FYNNEI. The CDR3 covers 13 residues. V lost 9 bases and J lost 2; bases outside the gene matches: 6. CDR3 nucleotide sequence: TGTGCCAGTAAAAGCGGGAGCACCTACGAGCAGTACTTC. Its protein is CASKSGSTYEQYF.

This clone was detected ten times or more. The chain recombines TRBV5-4 with TRBJ1-6; D is possibly TRBD1 (6 bases). The CDR3 sequence is 14 residues long. The V and J ends lost 7 bases and 5 bases respectively, with 13 bases between them. The germline V gene has CDR1 SGHNT and CDR2 YYREEE (reference sequence). CDR3 region: CASGGQGDNSPLHF. CDR3 nucleotide sequence: TGTGCCAGCGGGGGACAAGGGGATAATTCACCCCTCCACTTT.

This clone came up a few times. The chain links TRBV4-1 to TRBJ2-3; 8 bases match TRBD2. Unmatched junction bases numbered 10, after V lost 8 bases and J lost 12 bases. The CDR3 spans 12 residues. Germline lookup yields CDR1 MGHRA and CDR2 YSYEKL. The CDR3 sequence: CASGRAGGDQYF. The CDR3 bases are TGCGCCAGCGGGCGGGCGGGAGGCGACCAGTATTTT.

The V and J genes are TRBV25-1 and TRBJ2-5, with 8 bases fitting TRBD2. Germline V lookup: CDR1 MGHDK, CDR2 SYGVNS. This CDR3 region has 17 residues. V was pared by 5 bases and J by 2 bases, with 13 bases of the junction left unmatched. The CDR3 region is CASSPLPSGPKQETQYF. The CDR3 bases are TGTGCCAGCAGTCCCCTACCTAGCGGGCCAAAACAAGAGACCCAGTACTTC.

This clone has just one count. The V gene is TRBV7-9, the J gene TRBJ2-7; the match to TRBD1 covers 9 bases. The CDR3 contains 15 residues. The germline CDR1 and CDR2 sequences are SEHNR and FQNEAQ (reference sequence). The trim removed 7 bases at V and 4 bases at J, leaving 11 bases unmatched. The CDR3 coding sequence is TGTGCCAGCACCCACACCGGGACAGGGACTTACGAGCAGTACTTC. Encoded protein: CASTHTGTGTYEQYF.

The table lists this clone with a few counts. The V gene is TRBV5-4, the J gene TRBJ1-1; possible D gene TRBD1, 5 bases. CDR1 is SGHNT, CDR2 YYREEE, per germline (reference sequence). V lost 3 bases to trimming and J lost 7 bases, with 10 bases between them. There are 12 residues in the CDR3. Here the CDR3 reads CASSWGKGEAFF. The CDR3 DNA reads as TGTGCCAGCAGCTGGGGGAAAGGTGAAGCTTTCTTT.

The chain recombines TRBV4-1 with TRBJ2-7; D is undetermined. The CDR3 contains 13 residues. In germline, CDR1 is MGHRA, CDR2 YSYEKL. Trimming pared 4 bases from V and 3 bases from J, leaving 10 bases between. CDR3 bases: TGCGCCAGCAGCCGACAAGAGAGCTACGAGCAGTACTTC. It encodes CASSRQESYEQYF.

The chain employs TRBV19 and TRBJ2-5, with 7 bases that match TRBD1. This CDR3 has 13 residues. The germline CDR1 and CDR2 sequences are LNHDA and SQIVND (reference sequence). V gave up 5 bases and J gave up 5 bases; unmatched junction bases: 5. CDR3 sequence reads: CASSPYRGETQYF. CDR3 DNA sequence: TGTGCCAGTAGTCCGTACAGGGGCGAGACCCAGTACTTC.